This T cell receptor beta chain stems from a study of blood T cell repertoires in COVID-19. The germline V gene has CDR1 MDHEN and CDR2 SYDVKM. The CDR3 is made up of 14 amino acids. The ends lost 6 bases at V and 5 bases at J; junction bases unmatched: 5. As handled by the study authors: Amplified reference gene primers provided the basis for estimating nucleated cell counts. Clones were read by immunoSEQ multiplex PCR, and TCRdb kept only the in-frame ones, dropping some. The V and J calls and the clone size are those of that table, but D and trimming were determined from the DNA. The sample records approximately 120,000 clones, 84% being singletons.

J is TRBJ1-2 and V is TRBV28; 11 bases are a match to TRBD1. This receptor was obtained from a woman older than 75 with active or convalescent COVID-19. Specimen: peripheral blood. The CDR3 reads CASRFGQGAYGYTF. CDR3 DNA sequence: TGTGCCAGCAGATTCGGACAGGGGGCTTATGGCTACACCTTC.